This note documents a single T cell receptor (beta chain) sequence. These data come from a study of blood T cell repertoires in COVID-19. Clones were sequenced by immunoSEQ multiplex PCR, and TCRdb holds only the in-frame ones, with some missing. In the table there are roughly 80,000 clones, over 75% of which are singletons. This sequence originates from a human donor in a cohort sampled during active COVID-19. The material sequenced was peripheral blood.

The CDR3 sequence: CASSTKNSVTGELFF. The DNA for the CDR3 is TGTGCCAGCTCCACCAAGAATTCAGTCACCGGGGAGCTGTTTTTT. This sequence joins TRBV18 and TRBJ2-2; no definite D call. Germline V lookup: CDR1 KGHSH, CDR2 LQKENI. The CDR3 extends over 15 amino acids. Trimming pared 6 bases from V and 4 bases from J, leaving 15 bases between.